A single T cell receptor beta chain is shown here with its context. The antigen it binds to is not known. Per-nucleotide qualities are absent, and no much larger clonotype sits a single base away. The data originate from a study of shared clonotypes between healthy human individuals (dated by TCRdb to 2020 to 2022). The study in broad terms: A few men and a couple of women, aged 18 to 49 years, made up the cohort. For each donor, CD4 naive and CD4 memory were each given three plates, CD8 naive was given two plates, and CD8 memory was given one plate. The study deeply sequenced blood TCR repertoires of five healthy adults to estimate repertoire size and the extent of clonotype sharing between individuals. Libraries were prepared and TCR repertoires were sequenced by different laboratories using diverse techniques, in order to increase sequencing depth and limit assay-specific biases. Per donor, leukapheresis produced somewhere between about 0.94 and 9.5 billion PBMCs.

CDR3 length: 13 amino acids, cysteine to phenylalanine. Just CDR3 DNA is preserved here, 39 bases in frame from base 1. At the junction V is shortened by 2 bases and J by 6 bases, with 9 bases in between. CDR1 and CDR2, per the germline V gene (reference sequence), are MNHEY and SMNVEV. Beyond this particular receptor, the publication reports: Based on pairwise subsampling, the degree of clonotype sharing among donors was expected to be affected by sequencing depth. Because the study included only a small number of donors, the genetic and exposure-history diversity represented was limited. Only blood was sampled, and tissue TCR repertoires likely differ from those in blood. Incomplete sequencing was indicated by rarefaction of sorted-subset datasets, despite the large sequencing depth. Naive subsets generally had larger estimated clonotype richness than memory subsets did. Approximately 5% of naive CD4, more than 3% of naive CD8, about 2.1% of memory CD4, and 0.35% to 0.4% of memory CD8 clonotypes were shared across several donors. Clonotypes shared by all four sorted-subset donors showed higher generation probabilities than non-shared clonotypes.

Healthy HIV-negative adults with no recently reported acute infections or vaccinations were included as donors. Every donor was a Caucasian adult residing in Nashville, Tennessee, USA. The CD8 memory samples were a combination of magnetically selected CD45RO+ cells and CCR7-negative CD45RA+ effector memory (TemRA) cells. Blood was obtained by leukapheresis, after which PBMCs were separated by Ficoll-Histopaque density gradient centrifugation and cryopreserved in liquid nitrogen vapor phase. Analytical flow cytometry was used to check the purity and quantity of every magnetically sorted T cell population. Each sorted fraction had its genomic DNA isolated and then quantified by UV absorbance on a Nanodrop 2000c. Using the deep immunoSEQ assay, multiplex PCR amplified TCR CDR3 regions from genomic DNA. For each cell subset, the extracted genomic DNA was distributed evenly across all wells of several immunoSEQ 96-well plates, and each plate served as one replicate. For sorted subsets, each replicate PCR was loaded with roughly 200 ng genomic DNA, equivalent to 30,000 or so T cell genomes. Purified libraries were quantified with a Qubit 3.0 fluorometer, sized on a Bioanalyzer 2100, and re-quantified with the KAPA Library Quantification kit. Every immunoSEQ 96-well plate was sequenced on a separate single-read 150-cycle Illumina NextSeq 550 flow cell. In the source study's methods: Because the immunoSEQ output held only junctional sequences and lacked quality scores, the filtering could not match the filtering applied to full-length reads. Sequences were annotated with PyIR, a Python wrapper for IgBLAST v1.9, using IMGT germline references to assign V/J genes and CDR3. Reads were filtered out if the reads had weak V/J assignments (E-value above 1e-6), no CDR3, stop codons, out-of-frame junctions, or ambiguous translated residues. V3J clonotypes were defined as sequences sharing the same inferred V gene, J gene, and CDR3 amino acid sequence. Percentage overlap between repertoires was calculated by dividing the number of shared unique clonotypes by the size of the smaller repertoire. RTK rarefaction, the Chao1 estimator, and Recon v2.1 estimates of unobserved clonotypes were used to assess repertoire richness. OLGA was used to compute generation probabilities for all TCRbeta clonotypes that the gDNA method yielded from a handful of donors. TCRdb's version of the immuneACCESS table is confined to in-frame rearrangements and falls short of the full clone set. An unresolved V gene accounts for under half of the shortfall where checked; the remainder is of unknown origin. That table is the source of V, J and clone size, and D and trimming were worked out from the DNA. This sample has fewer than 350,000 clones in its table, and roughly 87% of those were observed once. The biggest ten clones account for 15% to 20% of the sample.

The chain couples TRBV27 to TRBJ2-3; TRBD2 is perhaps the D gene, given 5 matching bases. The sequence came from a man between 18 and 29 years old in good health. The sequenced sample consisted of memory CD8+ T cells sorted from blood. The cell subset or site label corresponds to: CD45RO+ cells pooled with CCR7-negative TemRA cells. The DNA is TGTGCCAGCAGTTTAGAGCGGTGGGATACGCAGTATTTT. This sequence encodes CASSLERWDTQYF.